This entry describes one TCR beta chain. Its antigen is unknown. CDR1 is SGDLS and CDR2 is YYNGEE in the germline V gene. The CDR3 sequence is 13 residues long. V lost 2 bases and J lost 7, with 10 bases in between. This sample is drawn from a study of cytomegalovirus exposure and HLA in healthy donors. This PCR relied on a set of 60 Vbeta primers and 13 Jbeta primers. TCRdb keeps only in-frame clones here, not all; method: immunoSEQ multiplex PCR. This table holds about 160,000 clones, 65% to 85% found once. Study-wide results and limits: Among the sequence variants, a highly shared cluster was likely an artifact of sequencing. A missense variant in DCLRE1C was later tied to TCR beta V- and J-gene trimming.

Likely unrecorded immune exposures existed in these nominally healthy donors. The sample comprised PBMCs. This TCR was sampled from a male donor in good health and CMV-seropositive. This chain uses TRBV9 with TRBJ1-5; possibly TRBD1 for D (6 bases). The CDR3 DNA is TGTGCCAGCAGCGTTGGAAGGGGGCAGCCCCAGCATTTT. This sequence encodes CASSVGRGQPQHF.